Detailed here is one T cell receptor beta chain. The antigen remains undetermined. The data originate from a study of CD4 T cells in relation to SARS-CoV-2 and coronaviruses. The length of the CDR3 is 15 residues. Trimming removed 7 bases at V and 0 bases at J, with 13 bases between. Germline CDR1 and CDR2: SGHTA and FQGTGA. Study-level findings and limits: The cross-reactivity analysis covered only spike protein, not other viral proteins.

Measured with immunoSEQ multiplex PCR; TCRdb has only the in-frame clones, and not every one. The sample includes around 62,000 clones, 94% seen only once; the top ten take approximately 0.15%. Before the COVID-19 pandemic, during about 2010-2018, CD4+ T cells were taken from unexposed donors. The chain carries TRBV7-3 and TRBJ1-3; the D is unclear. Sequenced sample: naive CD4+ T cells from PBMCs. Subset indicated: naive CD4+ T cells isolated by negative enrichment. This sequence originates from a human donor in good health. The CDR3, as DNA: TGTGCCAGCAAACAAAGAAAGGACTCTGGAAACACCATATATTTT. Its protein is CASKQRKDSGNTIYF.